The present TCR beta chain was sequenced within a study of metastatic and nonmetastatic thyroid tumors. For the study at large: Patients with malignant and benign thyroid disease provided blood and tumor or nodule tissue, whose repertoires were compared.

A note on this clone: Its antigen is currently unknown.

In the study's own analysis: Between-group CDR3 differences, defined by clinicopathological status, yielded a distant-metastasis classifier for papillary thyroid cancer. TCRdb re-called the PCR reads via MiXCR. TCRdb, rather than the study authors, made the V and J calls. The table includes around 15,000 clones, 29% detected once. Study-wide findings and caveats: In both blood and tumor samples, TCR beta diversity was reported significantly higher for malignant than benign nodules.

Patients were all untreated before their thyroid surgery. Material: blood. This TCR came from a female donor with papillary thyroid cancer or a benign thyroid nodule (not recorded which). Some clones in this sample may be carry-over from other donors' samples.

As DNA, the CDR3 is TGTGCCAGCAGTTCACCTAGCGGGAGAGGATTTTACAATGAGCAGTTCTTC. Translation gives CASSSPSGRGFYNEQFF. V gene TRBV28 combines with J gene TRBJ2-1; 10 bases match TRBD2. This CDR3 contains 17 residues. Germline assignment: CDR1 MDHEN and CDR2 SYDVKM. Unmatched junction bases numbered 10, after V lost 4 bases and J lost 4 bases.